This T cell receptor beta chain was obtained from a study of T cells in women clearing cervical HPV infection. For the study at large: Blood came at first lesion visit for cases, post-clearance for controls. General study points: Repertoire richness, not evenness, was significantly elevated in CIN3+ cases versus controls. Cases and controls were distinguished at AUC roughly 0.83 by richness and V genes.

With regard to this clone: As yet, its antigen is unknown. The read ends 3 residues before the CDR3 terminus; that terminus is restored from the germline J gene.

This CDR3 has 13 amino acids. Germline V lookup: CDR1 GTSNPN, CDR2 SVGIG (reference sequence). The data were produced by immunoSEQ multiplex PCR, yet TCRdb's version contains in-frame clones alone and is incomplete. The sample has more than 20,000 clones. The material sequenced was blood buffy coat. V and J are TRBV30 and TRBJ1-2, with D unresolved. The receptor comes from a woman between 18 and 69 years old with a cervical HPV16 infection that either progressed to CIN3+ or cleared (not recorded which). The CDR3 loop is CAWSTSGIIGYTF. The CDR3 DNA, read in part, is TGTGCCTGGAGTACTAGCGGGATCATAGGC.